The 29 T cell receptor beta chains below all came from one sample that was sequenced in a study of blood T cell repertoires in COVID-19. Libraries were prepared by immunoSEQ multiplex PCR; TCRdb keeps only in-frame clonotypes and omits some of them. The table includes 220,000 or so clones, around 80% detected once. The sequencing sample was made of peripheral blood. Receptors were obtained from an elderly woman with acute or convalescent COVID-19.

The gene calls are TRBV19 and TRBJ2-1; 7 bases are shared with TRBD2. After removal of 6 bases from V and 5 bases from J, the junction contained 7 bases not matched to a gene. The CDR3 covers 14 residues. From germline, CDR1 is LNHDA and CDR2 SQIVND (reference sequence). The CDR3 DNA follows: TGTGCCAGTAGGGCCCACCGGGGGGACAATGAGCAGTTCTTC. Its translation: CASRAHRGDNEQFF.

The chain couples TRBV15 to TRBJ1-6, with TRBD1 identical over 9 bases. Germline-derived CDR1 and CDR2 are LNHNV and YYDKDF (reference sequence). V trimming: 1 base; J trimming: 7 bases; junction bases outside the gene matches: 5. The CDR3 extends over 16 amino acids. The CDR3 spells CATSRVNRGPNSPLHF. CDR3 sequence (DNA): TGTGCCACCAGCAGAGTTAACAGGGGGCCAAATTCACCCCTCCACTTT.

This sequence joins TRBV15 and TRBJ1-5; D may be TRBD1 (6 bases). The CDR3 extends over 13 amino acids. Germline-derived CDR1 and CDR2 are LNHNV and YYDKDF (reference sequence). V lost 8 bases and J lost 6, with 14 bases in between. The CDR3 coding sequence is TGTGCCACCTCCCCAGGGGTAATTCAGCCCCAGCATTTT. Amino acid sequence: CATSPGVIQPQHF.

This clone was seen ten or more times. The chain is built from TRBV4-3 and TRBJ2-3; D remains unclear. Germline V gives CDR1 LGHNA, CDR2 YSLEER. Trimming stripped 1 base from V and 2 bases from J, with 10 bases between. The CDR3 is 15 amino acids. In nucleotides, the CDR3 is TGCGCCAGCAGCCAAGTCCGCGTTTCCACAGATACGCAGTATTTT. Amino acid sequence: CASSQVRVSTDTQYF.

A remark on this clone: The sample has other DNA sequences that encode this CDR3 too. V usage is TRBV7-9 and J usage is TRBJ2-5; D is unclear. V was shortened by 5 bases and J by 2 bases, with 3 bases between the two germline ends. Germline V CDR1 and CDR2: SEHNR, FQNEAQ (reference sequence). This CDR3 spans 11 amino acids. The DNA for the CDR3 is TGTGCCAGCAGCCCACAAGAGACCCAGTACTTC. It encodes CASSPQETQYF.

V usage is TRBV6-2 or TRBV6-3 and J usage is TRBJ2-7; perhaps TRBD1 as D (6 bases). V was shortened by 6 bases and J by 3 bases, with 18 bases between the two germline ends. The CDR3 is made up of 15 amino acids. Looked up from germline, CDR1 is MNHEY and CDR2 is SVGEGT. The CDR3 reads CASSTTGSSHYEQYF. The CDR3, as DNA: TGTGCCAGCAGCACAACAGGGTCAAGTCACTACGAGCAGTACTTC.

The chain has TRBV5-1 and TRBJ1-3, with no clear D. Trimming took 0 bases from V and 0 from J, leaving 13 bases between them. CDR1 SGHRS and CDR2 YFSETQ come from the germline V gene. The CDR3 is 17 residues long. The CDR3 protein is CASSLAGGKNSGNTIYF. DNA for the CDR3: TGCGCCAGCAGCTTGGCCGGCGGGAAGAACTCTGGAAACACCATATATTTT. Complete variable domain (other parts from reference TRBV5-1 and TRBJ1-3): KAGVTQTPRYLIKTRGQQVTLSCSPISGHRSVSWYQQTPGQGLQFLFEYFSETQRNKGNFPGRFSGRQFSNSRSEMNVSTLELGDSALYLCASSLAGGKNSGNTIYFGEGSWLTVV.

The chain joins TRBV12-3 or TRBV12-4 to TRBJ2-7, with D possibly TRBD1 on 6 matching bases. V was shortened by 3 bases and J by 3 bases, with 6 bases between the two germline ends. The CDR3 contains 12 residues. CDR3 residues: CASSLDSYEQYF. The CDR3 nucleotides read TGTGCCAGCAGTTTGGACAGCTACGAGCAGTACTTC.

This clone was detected only once. This chain connects TRBV5-1 to TRBJ2-7; the match to TRBD1 covers 10 bases. Looked up from germline, CDR1 is SGHRS and CDR2 is YFSETQ. V lost 0 bases, J lost 5 bases, and 5 bases stayed unmatched. The CDR3 runs 15 residues. This chain's CDR3 is CASSLGDRGGNEQYF. As DNA, the CDR3 is TGCGCCAGCAGCTTGGGGGACAGGGGTGGGAACGAGCAGTACTTC. The full variable domain, with the rest looked up from reference TRBV5-1 and TRBJ2-7, is KAGVTQTPRYLIKTRGQQVTLSCSPISGHRSVSWYQQTPGQGLQFLFEYFSETQRNKGNFPGRFSGRQFSNSRSEMNVSTLELGDSALYLCASSLGDRGGNEQYFGPGTRLTVT.

This sequence joins TRBV5-1 and TRBJ2-1; 12 nucleotides agree with TRBD2. The germline gives CDR1 SGHRS, CDR2 YFSETQ. This CDR3 is 16 amino acids long. V was pared by 4 bases and J by 2 bases, with 4 bases of the junction left unmatched. CDR3 loop: CASSRASGGAYNEQFF. CDR3 bases: TGCGCCAGCAGCCGGGCTAGCGGGGGGGCCTACAATGAGCAGTTCTTC.

The chain couples TRBV15 to TRBJ1-3; D is ambiguous. In germline, CDR1 is LNHNV, CDR2 YYDKDF (reference sequence). The length of the CDR3 is 14 residues. V shed 1 base and J shed 2 bases, with 6 bases lying between them. DNA for the CDR3: TGTGCCACCAGCAGAGGGACTACTGGAAACACCATATATTTT. This encodes CATSRGTTGNTIYF.

This sequence joins TRBV7-2 and TRBJ2-1; the D gene is possibly TRBD2 (5 bases). Germline CDR1 SGHTA, CDR2 FQGNSA. V was trimmed by 0 bases and J by 9 bases, leaving 9 bases between them. The CDR3 sequence is 13 residues long. The CDR3: CASSLARVPEQFF. CDR3 coding DNA: TGTGCCAGCAGCTTAGCGCGGGTGCCTGAGCAGTTCTTC.

J is TRBJ2-3 and V is TRBV5-4; D possibly corresponds to TRBD2 (7 bases). The CDR3 runs to 14 residues. Trimming removed 0 bases at V and 7 bases at J, with 12 bases between. Germline assignment: CDR1 SGHNT and CDR2 YYREEE (reference sequence). The CDR3 region has the DNA TGTGCCAGCAGCTTGGATGGGGGGGCAAATACGCAGTATTTT. It yields the protein CASSLDGGANTQYF.

V and J are TRBV12-2 and TRBJ2-7; whether TRBD1, the table's D call, matches the DNA was not checked. TRBV12-2 is tagged as a pseudogene. The CDR3 is 11 amino acids. In DNA form, the CDR3 reads TGTGCAAGTCGCCCTGGGACAGGGGGGAACTTC. It specifies CASRPGTGGNF.

In DNA form, the CDR3 reads TGTGCCAGCAGTTACGACAGGGGTAGGCGGGGTTCGTACTTC. It is translated as CASSYDRGRRGSYF. V usage is TRBV6-5 and J usage is TRBJ2-7, with 8 bases matching TRBD1. The CDR3 consists of 14 residues. Germline loops: CDR1 MNHEY, CDR2 SVGAGI. J lost 12 bases, V lost 2 bases, and 12 bases had no gene match.

CDR3 nucleotide sequence: TGCAGCGTTGCGCCTAAGAGCTCCTACAATGAGCAGTTCTTC. Its translation is CSVAPKSSYNEQFF. This chain links TRBV29-1 with TRBJ2-1; D is undetermined. The V gene's germline CDR1 is SQVTM and CDR2 ANQGSEA. The ends were cut back, 4 bases at V and 0 bases at J, with 10 bases in the middle. This CDR3 is built from 14 residues.

This clone was recorded once. The chain carries TRBV4-2 and TRBJ2-3, with D perhaps TRBD1 (6 bases). Trimming took 2 bases from V and 2 from J, leaving 20 bases between them. The CDR3 covers 18 residues. Germline CDR1 is LGHNA and CDR2 is YNFKEQ. The CDR3 sequence: CASSQNSPTGHLTDTQYF. CDR3 DNA: TGTGCCAGCAGCCAAAATTCCCCCACGGGACATCTCACAGATACGCAGTATTTT.

The chain recombines TRBV4-3 with TRBJ1-2; D gene uncertain. The germline V and J ends were trimmed by 0 bases and 1 base, with 9 bases remaining between them. The germline V gene encodes CDR1 LGHNA and CDR2 YSLEER. This CDR3 has 15 amino acids. The CDR3 loop reads CASSQESILNYGYTF. The CDR3 nucleotides read TGCGCCAGCAGCCAAGAATCTATCCTTAACTATGGCTACACCTTC.

CDR3 bases: TGTGCCAGCAGCCACAGGGGAAAGGACTATGGCTACACCTTC. Amino acids: CASSHRGKDYGYTF. V usage is TRBV7-9 and J usage is TRBJ1-2, with TRBD1 matching over 7 bases. V trimming: 5 bases; J trimming: 3 bases; junction bases outside the gene matches: 6. The CDR3 extends over 14 amino acids. Germline V lookup: CDR1 SEHNR, CDR2 FQNEAQ (reference sequence).

This clone occurred once. V usage is TRBV5-6 and J usage is TRBJ2-7; TRBD2 agrees at 10 bases. This CDR3 has 15 amino acids. The V segment lost 0 bases and the J segment 3 bases; nucleotides outside the gene matches: 3. Germline CDR1 SGHDT, CDR2 YYEEEE. The DNA of the CDR3 is TGTGCCAGCAGCTTGGCTAGCGGGGGTATCTACGAGCAGTACTTC. Its translation is CASSLASGGIYEQYF.

The chain is built from TRBV5-1 and TRBJ1-4; D remains unclear. The CDR3 runs 14 residues. V lost 4 bases and J lost 8, with 15 bases in between. Per the germline V gene, CDR1 is SGHRS and CDR2 is YFSETQ. CDR3 nucleotides: TGCGCCAGCAGCCCCAGTTCGGGTATCGAAAAACTGTTTTTT. This encodes CASSPSSGIEKLFF.

The J gene is TRBJ2-7, the V gene TRBV10-3; maybe TRBD1 (6 bases). The CDR3 is made up of 14 amino acids. V was cut by 3 bases and J by 3 bases, with 12 bases left in between. Germline CDR1 reads ENHRY; CDR2 reads SYGVKD. Written as DNA, the CDR3 is TGTGCCATCAGTGATCAACAGGGCGACTACGAGCAGTACTTC. This sequence encodes CAISDQQGDYEQYF.

For this clone: It is unclear where the CDR3 begins or ends on the DNA, so no DNA is shown, and the CDR3 is as TCRdb lists it. The rearrangement joins TRBV28 to TRBJ2-5; the table calls TRBD1, which could not be checked here. The CDR3 length is 14 residues, termini included. Per the germline V gene, CDR1 is MDHEN and CDR2 is SYDVKM. The CDR3 reads CASSSSDREETQYF.

The CDR3 sequence is CASSLEFAGGPYTQYF. The DNA for the CDR3 is TGTGCCAGCAGCTTAGAGTTCGCGGGGGGGCCATATACGCAGTATTTT. The rearrangement links TRBV7-2 to TRBJ2-3, with 9 bases identical to TRBD2. The germline V gene encodes CDR1 SGHTA and CDR2 FQGNSA. V was pared by 1 base and J by 7 bases, with 9 bases of the junction left unmatched. This CDR3 is built from 16 residues.

The gene calls are TRBV12-2 and TRBJ2-4; the DNA was not used to check the table's D call, TRBD2. TRBV12-2 is described as a pseudogene. The CDR3 runs to 19 residues. The chain's CDR3 is CASRLATSGGDRAPNIQYF. CDR3 in DNA: TGTGCAAGTCGCTTAGCGACTAGCGGGGGGGACCGCGCGCCCAACATTCAGTACTTC.

The chain is built from TRBV6-5 and TRBJ2-5; tentatively, D is TRBD2 (6 bases). The CDR3 has 16 amino acids. Per the germline V gene, CDR1 is MNHEY and CDR2 is SVGAGI. V lost 4 bases to trimming and J lost 5 bases, with 20 bases between them. CDR3 coding DNA: TGTGCCAGCAGTTCCTTCGGGACGGGGGATCGGGAGACCCAGTACTTC. It codes for CASSSFGTGDRETQYF.

CDR3 DNA: TGTGCCAGCAGTTACTCTGGCCGCCAAGAGACCCAGTACTTC. Protein product: CASSYSGRQETQYF. This rearrangement joins TRBV6-6 to TRBJ2-5; D gene ambiguous. Looked up from germline, CDR1 is MNHNY and CDR2 is SVGAGI (reference sequence). Trimming shortened V by 0 bases and J by 1 base, and 6 bases separated the two germline ends. This CDR3 has 14 residues.

The chain is built from TRBV10-3 and TRBJ1-2; a possible D gene is TRBD1 (6 bases). The CDR3 length is 14 residues. V lost 7 bases, J lost 4 bases, and 16 bases lay in between. Looked up from germline, CDR1 is ENHRY and CDR2 is SYGVKD. In nucleotides, the CDR3 is TGTGCCATCAACAACAGGGTTGAAGGCTATGGCTACACCTTC. Its translation: CAINNRVEGYGYTF.

The count of this clone is one. This chain connects TRBV7-8 to TRBJ1-3, with 9 positions matching TRBD1. Germline trimming cut 7 bases from V and 3 bases from J; bases unmatched to any gene: 10. The CDR3 length is 16 residues. Germline lookup yields CDR1 SGHVS and CDR2 FQNEAQ. CDR3 bases: TGTGCCAGCAACACCGTACCGGGACAGGGTGGAAACACCATATATTTT. Its translation: CASNTVPGQGGNTIYF.